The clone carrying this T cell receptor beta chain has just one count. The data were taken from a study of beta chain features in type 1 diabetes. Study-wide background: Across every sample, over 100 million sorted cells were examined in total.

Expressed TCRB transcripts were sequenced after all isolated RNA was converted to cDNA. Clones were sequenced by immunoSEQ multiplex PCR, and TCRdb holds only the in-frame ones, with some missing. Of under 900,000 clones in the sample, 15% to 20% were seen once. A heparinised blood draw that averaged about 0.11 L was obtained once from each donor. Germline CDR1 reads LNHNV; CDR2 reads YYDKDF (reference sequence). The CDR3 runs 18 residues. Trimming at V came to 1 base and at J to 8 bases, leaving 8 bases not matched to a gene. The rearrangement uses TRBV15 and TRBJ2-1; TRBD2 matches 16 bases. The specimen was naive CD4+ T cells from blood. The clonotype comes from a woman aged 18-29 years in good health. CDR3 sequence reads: CATSRAPGLAGGADEQFF. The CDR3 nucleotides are TGTGCCACCAGCAGAGCCCCGGGACTAGCGGGAGGGGCTGATGAGCAGTTCTTC.